This T cell receptor (beta chain) was retrieved from a study of OX40 agonist ivuxolimab in advanced cancers. The CDR3 is 13 amino acids. Between the trimmed V and J ends, which lost 5 bases and 5 bases, there was a span of 12 bases. Germline CDR1 is SEHNR and CDR2 is FQNEAQ (reference sequence). Study results and caveats: Determination of antigen specificity was not performed for the expanded peripheral T cells. Circulating CD4+ and CD8+ T cells showed clonal expansion by week 6 at 0.1 to 3.0 mg/kg. Some nonresponders additionally presented with little normalized T-cell clonal expansion.

Profiled with immunoSEQ multiplex PCR; TCRdb holds only in-frame clones, not every one. The sample has around 73,000 clones, 75% to 90% seen once. On this clone itself: Its specificity is unknown.

The chain uses TRBV7-9 and TRBJ2-5; D is unresolved. This sequence originates from an adult with an advanced solid tumor such as melanoma, head and neck, liver or kidney cancer. The starting material was CD4+ or CD8+ T cells sorted from blood, obtained in a trial of the OX40 agonist ivuxolimab. CDR3 DNA sequence: TGTGCCAGCAGCCCGCTAGTCGGGGAGACCCAGTACTTC. Translating gives CASSPLVGETQYF.